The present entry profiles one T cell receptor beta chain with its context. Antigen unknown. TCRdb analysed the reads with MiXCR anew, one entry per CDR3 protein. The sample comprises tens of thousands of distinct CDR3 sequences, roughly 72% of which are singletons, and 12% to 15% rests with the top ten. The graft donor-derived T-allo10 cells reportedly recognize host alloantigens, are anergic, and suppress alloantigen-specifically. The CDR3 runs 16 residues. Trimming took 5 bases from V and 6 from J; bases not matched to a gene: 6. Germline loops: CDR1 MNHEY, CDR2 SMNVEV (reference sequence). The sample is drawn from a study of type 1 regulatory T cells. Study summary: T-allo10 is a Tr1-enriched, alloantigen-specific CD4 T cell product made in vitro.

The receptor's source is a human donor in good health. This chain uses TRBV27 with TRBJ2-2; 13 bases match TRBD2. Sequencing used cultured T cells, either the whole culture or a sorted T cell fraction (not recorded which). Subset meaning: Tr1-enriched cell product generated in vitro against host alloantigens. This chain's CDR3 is CASSNRLAGGSGELFF. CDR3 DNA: TGTGCCAGCAGTAATCGACTAGCGGGGGGTTCCGGGGAGCTGTTTTTT.